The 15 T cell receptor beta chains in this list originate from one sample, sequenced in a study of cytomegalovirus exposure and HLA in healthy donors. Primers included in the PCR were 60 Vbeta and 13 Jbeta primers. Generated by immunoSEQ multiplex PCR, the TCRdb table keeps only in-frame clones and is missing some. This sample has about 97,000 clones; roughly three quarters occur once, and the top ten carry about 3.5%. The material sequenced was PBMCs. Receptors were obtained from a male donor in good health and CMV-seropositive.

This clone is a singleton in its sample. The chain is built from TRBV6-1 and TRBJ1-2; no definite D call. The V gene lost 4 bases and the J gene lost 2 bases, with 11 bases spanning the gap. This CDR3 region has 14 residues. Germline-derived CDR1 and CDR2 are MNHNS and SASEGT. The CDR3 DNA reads TGTGCCAGCAGTGCGGGTATTACAAACTATGGCTACACCTTC. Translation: CASSAGITNYGYTF.

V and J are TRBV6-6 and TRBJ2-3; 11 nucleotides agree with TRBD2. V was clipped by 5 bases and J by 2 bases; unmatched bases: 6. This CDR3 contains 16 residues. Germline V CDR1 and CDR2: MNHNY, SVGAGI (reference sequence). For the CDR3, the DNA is TGTGCCAGCAGTGGAAGACTAGCGGGATACACAGATACGCAGTATTTT. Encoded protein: CASSGRLAGYTDTQYF.

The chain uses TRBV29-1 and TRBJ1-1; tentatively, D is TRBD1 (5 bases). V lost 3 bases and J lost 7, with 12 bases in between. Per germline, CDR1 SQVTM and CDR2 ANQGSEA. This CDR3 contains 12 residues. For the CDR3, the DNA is TGCAGCGTTGATGGGACTTCGGATGAAGCTTTCTTT. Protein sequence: CSVDGTSDEAFF.

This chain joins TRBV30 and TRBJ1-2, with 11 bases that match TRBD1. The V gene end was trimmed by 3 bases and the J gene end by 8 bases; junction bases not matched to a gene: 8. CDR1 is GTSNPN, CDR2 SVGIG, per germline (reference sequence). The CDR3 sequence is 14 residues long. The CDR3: CAWRGQGVFYGYTF. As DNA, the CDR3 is TGTGCCTGGAGGGGACAGGGGGTATTTTACGGCTACACCTTC.

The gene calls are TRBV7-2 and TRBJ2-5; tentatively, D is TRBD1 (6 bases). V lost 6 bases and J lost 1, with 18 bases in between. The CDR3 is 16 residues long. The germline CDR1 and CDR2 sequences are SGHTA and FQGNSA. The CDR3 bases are TGTGCCAGCAGTTTCTCATCGACAGGACCCCAAGAGACCCAGTACTTC. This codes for CASSFSSTGPQETQYF.

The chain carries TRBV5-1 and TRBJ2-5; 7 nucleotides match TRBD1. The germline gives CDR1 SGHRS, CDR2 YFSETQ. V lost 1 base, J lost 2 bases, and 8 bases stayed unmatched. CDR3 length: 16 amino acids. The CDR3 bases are TGCGCCAGCAGCTTGCTGACAGGGTCTTCTCAAGAGACCCAGTACTTC. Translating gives CASSLLTGSSQETQYF.

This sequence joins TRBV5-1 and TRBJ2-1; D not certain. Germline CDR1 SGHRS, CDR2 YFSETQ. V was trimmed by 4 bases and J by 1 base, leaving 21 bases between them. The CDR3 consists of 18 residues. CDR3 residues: CASSLGRNFLPSYNEQFF. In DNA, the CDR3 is TGCGCCAGCAGCCTCGGTCGCAATTTCCTCCCTTCCTACAATGAGCAGTTCTTC.

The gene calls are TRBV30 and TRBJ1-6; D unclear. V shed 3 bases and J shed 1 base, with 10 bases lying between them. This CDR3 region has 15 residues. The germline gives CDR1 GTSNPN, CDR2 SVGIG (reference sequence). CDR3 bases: TGTGCCTGGAGCCAAAGGAGGTCCTATAATTCACCCCTCCACTTT. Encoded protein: CAWSQRRSYNSPLHF.

As DNA, the CDR3 is TGTGCCAGCAGCTTATTGGCAGGGTGGGCCTATGGCTACACCTTC. Its protein product is CASSLLAGWAYGYTF. V and J are TRBV11-2 and TRBJ1-2, with D possibly being TRBD1 (5 bases). The germline gives CDR1 SGHAT, CDR2 FQNNGV. V dropped 2 bases and J dropped 4 bases, with 14 bases sitting between them. The CDR3 loop spans 15 amino acids.

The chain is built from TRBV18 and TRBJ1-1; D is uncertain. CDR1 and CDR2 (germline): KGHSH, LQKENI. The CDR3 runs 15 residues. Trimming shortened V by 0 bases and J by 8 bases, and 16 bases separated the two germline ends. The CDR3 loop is CASSPPSTQRTEAFF. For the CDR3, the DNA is TGTGCCAGCTCACCACCGAGTACACAGAGAACCGAAGCTTTCTTT.

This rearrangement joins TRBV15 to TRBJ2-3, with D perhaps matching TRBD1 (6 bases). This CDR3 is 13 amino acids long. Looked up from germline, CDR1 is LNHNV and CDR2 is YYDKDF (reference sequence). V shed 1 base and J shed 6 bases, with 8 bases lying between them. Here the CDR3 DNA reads TGTGCCACCAGCAGAGGCCAGGGGGATACGCAGTATTTT. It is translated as CATSRGQGDTQYF.

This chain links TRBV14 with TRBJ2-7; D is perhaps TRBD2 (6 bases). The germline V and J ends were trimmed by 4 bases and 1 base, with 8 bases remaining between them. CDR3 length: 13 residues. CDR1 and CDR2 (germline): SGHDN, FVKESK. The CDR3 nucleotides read TGTGCCAGCAGCCGGGACTTATCCTACGAGCAGTACTTC. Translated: CASSRDLSYEQYF.

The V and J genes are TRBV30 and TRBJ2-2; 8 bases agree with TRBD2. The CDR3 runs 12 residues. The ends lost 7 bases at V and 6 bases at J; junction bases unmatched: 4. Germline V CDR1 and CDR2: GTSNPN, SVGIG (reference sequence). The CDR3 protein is CASAGEAGELFF. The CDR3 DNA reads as TGTGCCTCAGCGGGGGAGGCCGGGGAGCTGTTTTTT.

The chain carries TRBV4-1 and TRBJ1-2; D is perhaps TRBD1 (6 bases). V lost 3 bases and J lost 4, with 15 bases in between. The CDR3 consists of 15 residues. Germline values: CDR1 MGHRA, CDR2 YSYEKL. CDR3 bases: TGCGCCAGCAGCCAGCCCCGACAGGCGTCCTATGGCTACACCTTC. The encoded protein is CASSQPRQASYGYTF.

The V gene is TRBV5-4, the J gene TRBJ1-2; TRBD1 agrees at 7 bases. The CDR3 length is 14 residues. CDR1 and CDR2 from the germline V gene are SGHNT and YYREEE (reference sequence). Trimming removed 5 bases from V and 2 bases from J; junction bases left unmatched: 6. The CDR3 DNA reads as TGTGCCAGCAGTTCGACAGGGACGAACTATGGCTACACCTTC. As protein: CASSSTGTNYGYTF.